This entry features one T cell receptor (beta chain) sequence. Amplification of TCR beta CDR3 regions was performed using RNA transcripts as template. HTBI primers were the set used in a first-round RT-PCR of the TCR CDR3. TCRdb ran MiXCR on the multiplex PCR reads and lists one entry per CDR3 protein. The table lists roughly 800,000 distinct CDR3 sequences, around 39% of them singletons. Stable Graves' hyperthyroidism denoted no ophthalmopathy progression over 18 months. The patients, who ranged from 18 to 65 in age, presented with newly diagnosed hyperthyroidism lasting under 2 months. It was uncontrolled infection, other autoimmune disease, pregnancy or lactation that excluded patients. About 10 ml fresh peripheral blood yielded the PBMCs. These data belong to a study of T cells in Graves' hyperthyroidism and ophthalmopathy. Germline CDR1 and CDR2: SGHRS and YFSETQ. The CDR3 has 15 amino acids. V was shortened by 4 bases and J by 7 bases, with 17 bases between the two germline ends.

The chain employs TRBV5-1 and TRBJ1-4, with D perhaps matching TRBD1 (6 bases). Sequencing was done on a sample of blood. The sequence was collected from a man aged 18-30 years with Graves' hyperthyroidism. Here the CDR3 reads CASSLVQGSGEKLFF. The CDR3 coding sequence is TGCGCCAGCAGCCTGGTACAGGGATCGGGTGAAAAACTGTTTTTT.